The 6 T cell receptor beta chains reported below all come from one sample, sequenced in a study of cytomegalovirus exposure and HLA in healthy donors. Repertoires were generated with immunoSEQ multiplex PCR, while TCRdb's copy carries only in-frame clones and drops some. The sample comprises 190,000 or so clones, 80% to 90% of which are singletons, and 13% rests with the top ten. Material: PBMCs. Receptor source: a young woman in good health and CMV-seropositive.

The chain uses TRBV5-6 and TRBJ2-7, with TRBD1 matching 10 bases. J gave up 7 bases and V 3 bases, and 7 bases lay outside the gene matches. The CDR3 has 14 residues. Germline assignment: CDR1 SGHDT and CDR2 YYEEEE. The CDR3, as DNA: TGTGCCAGCAGCTGGAGACAGGGGGCACGAGAGCAGTACTTC. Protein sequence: CASSWRQGAREQYF.

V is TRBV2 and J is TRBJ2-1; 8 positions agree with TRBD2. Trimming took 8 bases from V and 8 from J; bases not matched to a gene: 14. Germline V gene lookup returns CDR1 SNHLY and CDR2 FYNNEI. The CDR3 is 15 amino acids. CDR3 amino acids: CASPGAGGIGDEQFF. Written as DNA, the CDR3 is TGTGCCAGCCCGGGGGCGGGAGGCATTGGCGATGAGCAGTTCTTC.

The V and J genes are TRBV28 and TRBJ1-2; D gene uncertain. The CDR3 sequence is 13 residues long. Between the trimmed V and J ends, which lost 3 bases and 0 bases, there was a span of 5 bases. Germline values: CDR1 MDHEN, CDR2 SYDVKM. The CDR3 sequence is CASSFGTNYGYTF. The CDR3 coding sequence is TGTGCCAGCAGTTTTGGCACTAACTATGGCTACACCTTC.

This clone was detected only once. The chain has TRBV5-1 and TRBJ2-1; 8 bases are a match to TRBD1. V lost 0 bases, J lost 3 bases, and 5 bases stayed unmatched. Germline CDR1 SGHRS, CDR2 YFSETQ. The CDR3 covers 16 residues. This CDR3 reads CASSLEPDRGYNEQFF. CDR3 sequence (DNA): TGCGCCAGCAGCTTGGAACCCGACAGGGGCTACAATGAGCAGTTCTTC. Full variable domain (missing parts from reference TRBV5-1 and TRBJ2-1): KAGVTQTPRYLIKTRGQQVTLSCSPISGHRSVSWYQQTPGQGLQFLFEYFSETQRNKGNFPGRFSGRQFSNSRSEMNVSTLELGDSALYLCASSLEPDRGYNEQFFGPGTRLTVL.

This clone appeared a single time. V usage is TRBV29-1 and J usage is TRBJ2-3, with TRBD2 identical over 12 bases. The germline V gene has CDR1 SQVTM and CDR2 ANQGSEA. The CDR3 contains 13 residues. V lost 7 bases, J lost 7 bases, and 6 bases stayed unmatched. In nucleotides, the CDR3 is TGCAGCGGAAGGACTAGCGGGAAATATACGCAGTATTTT. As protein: CSGRTSGKYTQYF.

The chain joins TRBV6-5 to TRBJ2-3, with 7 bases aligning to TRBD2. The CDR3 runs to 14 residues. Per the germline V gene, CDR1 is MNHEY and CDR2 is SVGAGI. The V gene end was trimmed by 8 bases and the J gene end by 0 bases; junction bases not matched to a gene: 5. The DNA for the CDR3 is TGTGCCAGCCGGAATAGCGGGAGCACAGATACGCAGTATTTT. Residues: CASRNSGSTDTQYF.